The source of this T cell receptor (beta chain) is a study of blood T cells in healthy people across ages (dated by TCRdb to the mid-2010s). Regarding the study in general: Template switching captured roughly one uniquely barcoded TCR beta cDNA molecule per two T cells in model experiments. Age-related changes in TCR beta repertoire diversity were measured in the study by deep sequencing normalized with unique cDNA molecular identifiers. The donors were divided into four age groups: young (average 16 years), middle-aged (about 39), aged (approximately 64) and long-lived (around 87). To avoid experimental bias, donors of different ages were spread randomly across the sequencing lanes. For two donors (one aged 18 to 30 and one aged 80 or older), the study analyzed two additional independent replicas of 1 million unique cDNA reads from the same blood draw.

Study-wide findings and limitations: Observed TCR beta diversity per million T cells fell roughly linearly with age, and a significant reduction was already apparent by age around 44. Estimates of total diversity based on one million sequenced T cells were considered lower bounds and underestimates. Compared with the aged group, more naive CD4+ T cells, fewer expanded clones and increased TCR diversity were shown by the long-lived group, suggesting age selection. Donor CMV infection status was unknown, potentially confounding age-related changes in expanded clonotypes. Since profiling was done on bulk unsorted PBMCs, naive and antigen-experienced compartments could not be conclusively compared. The percentage of naive T cells measured by flow cytometry correlated strongly with observed TCR beta diversity.

Donors were 39 systemically healthy Caucasian individuals from Russia aged about 6 to 100 years. Each donor gave 8 to 10 milliliters of peripheral blood, collected into EDTA-treated Vacutainer tubes. Ficoll-Paque density-gradient centrifugation was used to isolate PBMCs, with at least 6.5 million obtained per sample. Trizol reagent was used to extract total RNA from the PBMCs, yielding at least 6 micrograms per sample. Naive CD45RAhigh/CD27high T cell percentages were measured by flow cytometry on a PBMC aliquot from every donor. Worth noting for this clonotype: Its specific antigen is unknown. Base qualities are missing; no much larger clone stands one base away.

The library was generated by 5' RACE. Instrument on record: Illumina HiSeq 2500. A second PCR of about 7 to 12 cycles was run with a J-beta primer mix and a sample-barcoded 5' primer. A unique molecular identifier was introduced onto each TCR beta cDNA molecule by a template-switch 5' adaptor carrying 12 random nucleotides. Each sample yielded at least 2.5 million CDR3-containing paired-end reads. All of the RNA was converted into first-strand cDNA using the Mint cDNA synthesis kit, with a TRBC-specific oligonucleotide serving as the primer. Following uracil-DNA glycosylase treatment, a first 18-cycle PCR with universal primers M1SS and BC2_uni_R was performed on all cDNA. For the original study's pipeline: Normalization of each sample was performed by random selection of 1 million high-quality reads, each carrying a distinct molecular identifier. Reads with shared molecular identifiers were discarded instead of being binned into consensus sequences. MiTCR, set to a Q25 quality threshold and the strictest error-elimination algorithm, was used for CDR3 identification, clonotype clustering and error correction. Lower-bound total TCR beta diversity was estimated with a nonparametric unseen species model using Euler transformation. TCRdb's own reprocessing of the public reads used fastp at Q25 and MiXCR and kept productive beta chains. Rows are unified per CDR3 protein, each entry keeping the most common DNA and genes. TCRdb, not the original authors, processed these V and J calls. Recorded for this sample are 700,000 or so distinct CDR3 sequences; 22% of them occurred a single time. The top ten constitute 22% of the sample.

This sequence originates from a man aged 65 to 79 in good health. The sequenced sample consisted of blood.

The base sequence is TGCAGTGCTAGAAGTGGGACAGGGAGTAACAATGAGCAGTTCTTC. This sequence encodes CSARSGTGSNNEQFF. The sequence joins TRBV20-1 to TRBJ2-1, and TRBD1 matches 9 of the central bases. Taken from the germline V gene (reference sequence), the CDR1 and CDR2 loops are DFQATT and SNEGSKA. Spanning cysteine to phenylalanine, the CDR3 consists of 15 amino acids. Only CDR3 DNA remains: 45 bases, in frame from the first base. The germline V and J ends show losses of 2 bases and 5 bases respectively, and no gene match explains 7 bases of the junction.